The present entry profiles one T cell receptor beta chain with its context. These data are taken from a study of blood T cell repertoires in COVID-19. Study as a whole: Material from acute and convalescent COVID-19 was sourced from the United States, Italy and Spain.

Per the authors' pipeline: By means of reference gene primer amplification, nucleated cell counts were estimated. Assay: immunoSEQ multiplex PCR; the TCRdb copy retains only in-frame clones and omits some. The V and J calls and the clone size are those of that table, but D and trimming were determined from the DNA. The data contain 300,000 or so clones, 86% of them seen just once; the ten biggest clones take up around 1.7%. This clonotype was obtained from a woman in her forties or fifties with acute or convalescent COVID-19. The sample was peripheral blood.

CDR3 protein: CATSDPGLAGSYEQYF. DNA of the CDR3: TGTGCCACCAGTGATCCGGGACTAGCGGGCTCCTACGAGCAGTACTTC. V usage is TRBV24-1 and J usage is TRBJ2-7; 12 nucleotides match TRBD2. V lost 3 bases to trimming and J lost 0 bases; unmatched junction nucleotides: 2. The CDR3 spans 16 residues. CDR1 and CDR2 (germline): KGHDR, SFDVKD.